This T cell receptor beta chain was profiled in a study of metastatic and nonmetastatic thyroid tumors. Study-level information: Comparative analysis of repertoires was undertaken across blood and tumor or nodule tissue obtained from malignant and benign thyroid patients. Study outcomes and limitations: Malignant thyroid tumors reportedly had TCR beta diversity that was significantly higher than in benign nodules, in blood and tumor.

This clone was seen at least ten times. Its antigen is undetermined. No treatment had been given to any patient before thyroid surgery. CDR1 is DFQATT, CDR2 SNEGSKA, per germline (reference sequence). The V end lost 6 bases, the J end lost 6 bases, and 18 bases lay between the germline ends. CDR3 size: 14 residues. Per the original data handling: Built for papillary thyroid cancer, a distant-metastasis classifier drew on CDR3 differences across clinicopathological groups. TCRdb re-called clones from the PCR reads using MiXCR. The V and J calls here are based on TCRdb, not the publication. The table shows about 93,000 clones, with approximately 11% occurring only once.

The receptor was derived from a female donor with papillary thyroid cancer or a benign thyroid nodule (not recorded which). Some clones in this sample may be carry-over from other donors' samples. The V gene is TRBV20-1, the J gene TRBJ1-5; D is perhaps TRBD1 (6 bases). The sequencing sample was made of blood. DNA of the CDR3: TGCAGTGCCAACGACAGGAGGAGCGGTCAGCCCCAGCATTTT. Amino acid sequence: CSANDRRSGQPQHF.